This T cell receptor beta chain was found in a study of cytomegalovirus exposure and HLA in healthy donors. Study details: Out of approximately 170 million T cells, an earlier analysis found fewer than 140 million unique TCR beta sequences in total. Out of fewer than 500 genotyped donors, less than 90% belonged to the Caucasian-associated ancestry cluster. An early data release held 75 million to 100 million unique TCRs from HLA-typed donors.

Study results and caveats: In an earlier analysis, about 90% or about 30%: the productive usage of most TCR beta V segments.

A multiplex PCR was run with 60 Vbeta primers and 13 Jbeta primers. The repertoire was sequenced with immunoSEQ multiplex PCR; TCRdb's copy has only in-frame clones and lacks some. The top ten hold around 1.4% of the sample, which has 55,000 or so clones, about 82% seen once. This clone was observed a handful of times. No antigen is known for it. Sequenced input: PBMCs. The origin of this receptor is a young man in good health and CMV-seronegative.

CDR3 sequence: CASTAGASDSTDTQYF. DNA of the CDR3: TGTGCCAGCACAGCGGGGGCTTCTGATAGCACAGATACGCAGTATTTT. This chain joins TRBV9 and TRBJ2-3; TRBD2 aligns across 8 bases. V lost 6 bases and J lost 0; bases outside the gene matches: 9. In germline, CDR1 is SGDLS, CDR2 YYNGEE. This CDR3 spans 16 amino acids.